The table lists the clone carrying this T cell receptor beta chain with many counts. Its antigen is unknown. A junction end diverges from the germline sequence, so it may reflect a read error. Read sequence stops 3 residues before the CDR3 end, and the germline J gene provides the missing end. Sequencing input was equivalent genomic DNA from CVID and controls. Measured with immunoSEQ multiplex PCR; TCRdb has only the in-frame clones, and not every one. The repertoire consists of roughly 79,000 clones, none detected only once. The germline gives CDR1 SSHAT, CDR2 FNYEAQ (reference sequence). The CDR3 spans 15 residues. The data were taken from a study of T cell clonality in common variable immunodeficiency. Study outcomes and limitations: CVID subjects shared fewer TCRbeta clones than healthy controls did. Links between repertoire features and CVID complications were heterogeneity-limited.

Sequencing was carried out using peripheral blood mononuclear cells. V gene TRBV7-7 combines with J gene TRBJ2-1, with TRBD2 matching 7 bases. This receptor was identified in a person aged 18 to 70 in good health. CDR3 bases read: TGTGCTAGCAGCTTAGGGCTAGCGGAGGGGAATGAG. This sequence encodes CASSLGLAEGNE. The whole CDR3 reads CASSLGLAEGNEQFF.